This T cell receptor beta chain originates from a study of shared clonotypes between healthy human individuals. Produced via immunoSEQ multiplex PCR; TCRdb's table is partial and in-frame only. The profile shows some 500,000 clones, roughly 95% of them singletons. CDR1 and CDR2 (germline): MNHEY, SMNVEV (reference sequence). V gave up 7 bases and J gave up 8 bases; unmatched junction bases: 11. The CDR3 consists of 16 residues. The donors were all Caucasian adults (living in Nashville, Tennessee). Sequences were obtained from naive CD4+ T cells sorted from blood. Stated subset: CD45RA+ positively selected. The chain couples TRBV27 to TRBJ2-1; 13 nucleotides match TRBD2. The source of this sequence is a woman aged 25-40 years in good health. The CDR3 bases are TGTGCCAGCAAAAGTTCTTGGACTAGCGGGAGTTATGAGCAGTTCTTC. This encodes CASKSSWTSGSYEQFF.